What follows are 11 T cell receptor beta chains derived from one specimen sequenced in a study of shared clonotypes between healthy human individuals (dated by TCRdb to about 2020). To prepare the library, the immunoSEQ multiplex PCR assay was applied. TCRdb provides this immuneACCESS table in a form limited to in-frame rearrangements. Some clones are lacking; in checked studies, under half of them reflect an unresolved V gene, and why the rest are absent is not known. Within this sample are some 630,000 clones, with 72% of them counted one time only. Approximately 1.8% of the sample comes from the top ten. Sequencing was carried out using memory CD4+ T cells sorted from blood. The sample's cell subset or site, from its label and the paper: CD45RA-negative fraction. The receptors shown here come from a woman aged 25 to 39 in good health.

On this clone itself: This specimen includes other DNA sequences encoding the same CDR3. The rearrangement joins TRBV6-5 to TRBJ2-7; 8 positions agree with TRBD2. The germline gives CDR1 MNHEY, CDR2 SVGAGI. This CDR3 contains 13 residues. Losses at the gene ends were 5 bases for V and 6 bases for J; bases not matched to a gene: 6. The CDR3 spells CASSTGTRSEQYF. CDR3 coding DNA: TGTGCCAGCAGTACGGGGACTAGAAGCGAGCAGTACTTC.

This clone was recorded only once. This sequence joins TRBV18 and TRBJ1-2, with D unresolved. Looked up from germline, CDR1 is KGHSH and CDR2 is LQKENI. V dropped 3 bases and J dropped 8 bases, with 13 bases sitting between them. This CDR3 contains 13 residues. The CDR3 is CASSPEAEVGYTF. The CDR3 coding sequence is TGTGCCAGCTCACCCGAGGCCGAGGTCGGCTACACCTTC.

The gene calls are TRBV28 and TRBJ2-7, with a possible D match to TRBD2 (6 bases). V lost 7 bases to trimming and J lost 4 bases, with 17 bases between them. The CDR3 has 14 residues. CDR1 and CDR2 (germline): MDHEN, SYDVKM. The CDR3 reads CASIPSRGRYEQYF. For the CDR3, the DNA is TGTGCCAGCATCCCTTCGAGAGGGAGGTACGAGCAGTACTTC.

The chain uses TRBV28 and TRBJ2-6; 13 bases line up with TRBD2. Germline CDR1 MDHEN, CDR2 SYDVKM. After removal of 6 bases from V and 2 bases from J, the junction contained 10 bases not matched to a gene. This CDR3 is built from 19 residues. The CDR3 sequence: CASRARAGLAGTGANVLTF. Here the CDR3 DNA reads TGTGCCAGCAGGGCGCGCGCGGGACTAGCGGGAACTGGGGCCAACGTCCTGACTTTC.

The chain links TRBV11-2 to TRBJ1-2; TRBD1 matches at 7 bases. The germline CDR1 and CDR2 sequences are SGHAT and FQNNGV. V gave up 4 bases and J gave up 2 bases; unmatched junction bases: 10. CDR3 length: 16 amino acids. CDR3 residues: CASSSGTVISNYGYTF. The CDR3 region has the DNA TGTGCCAGCAGCTCCGGGACAGTAATATCCAACTATGGCTACACCTTC.

The J gene is TRBJ2-5, the V gene TRBV18, with D possibly being TRBD2 (5 bases). The CDR3 is 13 amino acids. Germline lookup yields CDR1 KGHSH and CDR2 LQKENI. The V gene lost 4 bases and the J gene lost 4 bases, with 10 bases spanning the gap. CDR3 nucleotides: TGTGCCAGCTCACAGCGGTTCGGAGAGACCCAGTACTTC. Its translation: CASSQRFGETQYF.

V is TRBV4-1 and J is TRBJ2-3, with D possibly TRBD2 on 7 matching bases. The length of the CDR3 is 19 residues. Germline V lookup: CDR1 MGHRA, CDR2 YSYEKL. V lost 0 bases and J 1 base, leaving 20 bases between the germline ends. The CDR3 region is CASSQELGGGGLGTDTQYF. CDR3 bases: TGCGCCAGCAGCCAAGAATTGGGAGGGGGGGGGCTTGGCACAGATACGCAGTATTTT.

There are many counts of this clone. This chain uses TRBV18 with TRBJ1-4; 8 nucleotides line up with TRBD1. The V gene end was trimmed by 3 bases and the J gene end by 8 bases; junction bases not matched to a gene: 8. Germline V CDR1 and CDR2: KGHSH, LQKENI. The CDR3 totals 15 residues. The CDR3 sequence: CASSPGTGASEKLFF. The CDR3 bases are TGTGCCAGCTCACCCGGGACAGGAGCTTCGGAAAAACTGTTTTTT. Based on the CDR3 plus reference TRBV18 and TRBJ1-4, the full variable domain is NAGVMQNPRHLVRRRGQEARLRCSPMKGHSHVYWYRQLPEEGLKFMVYLQKENIIDESGMPKERFSAEFPKEGPSILRIQQVVRGDSAAYFCASSPGTGASEKLFFGSGTQLSVL.

This clone was recorded many times. The chain links TRBV7-2 to TRBJ2-1; the D gene is possibly TRBD2 (5 bases). This CDR3 has 17 amino acids. The germline gives CDR1 SGHTA, CDR2 FQGNSA. The germline V and J ends were trimmed by 6 bases and 1 base, with 19 bases remaining between them. DNA for the CDR3: TGTGCCAGCAGGGCCCTCCTGGACTCCTCATCCTACAATGAGCAGTTCTTC. Its protein product is CASRALLDSSSYNEQFF.

The chain links TRBV11-2 to TRBJ2-7; D unclear. The CDR3 length is 14 residues. V was pared by 2 bases and J by 2 bases, with 10 bases between. Per germline, CDR1 SGHAT and CDR2 FQNNGV. The CDR3 here is CASSLIKQTYEQYF. For the CDR3, the DNA is TGTGCCAGCAGCTTAATTAAACAGACCTACGAGCAGTACTTC.

The chain has TRBV7-2 and TRBJ2-4, with D perhaps TRBD2 (5 bases). Germline CDR1 and CDR2: SGHTA and FQGNSA. Trimming took 2 bases from V and 1 from J, leaving 9 bases between them. This CDR3 contains 15 residues. CDR3 sequence: CASSLRLTAKNIQYF. In DNA form, the CDR3 reads TGTGCCAGCAGCTTAAGACTAACTGCCAAAAACATTCAGTACTTC.